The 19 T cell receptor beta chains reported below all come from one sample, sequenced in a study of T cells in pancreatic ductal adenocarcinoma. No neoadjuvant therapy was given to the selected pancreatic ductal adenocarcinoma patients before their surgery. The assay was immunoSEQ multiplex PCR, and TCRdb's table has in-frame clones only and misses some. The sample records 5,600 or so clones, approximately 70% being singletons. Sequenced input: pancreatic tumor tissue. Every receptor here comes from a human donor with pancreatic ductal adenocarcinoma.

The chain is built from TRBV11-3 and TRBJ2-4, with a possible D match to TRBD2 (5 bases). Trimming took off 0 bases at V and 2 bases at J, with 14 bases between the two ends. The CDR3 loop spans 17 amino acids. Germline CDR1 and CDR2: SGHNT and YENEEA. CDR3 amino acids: CASSLDSGSGSKNIQYF. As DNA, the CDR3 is TGTGCCAGCAGCTTAGACTCGGGATCCGGCTCCAAAAACATTCAGTACTTC. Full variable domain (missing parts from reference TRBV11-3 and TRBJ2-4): EAGVVQSPRYKIIEKKQPVAFWCNPISGHNTLYWYLQNLGQGPELLIRYENEEAVDDSQLPKDRFSAERLKGVDSTLKIQPAELGDSAVYLCASSLDSGSGSKNIQYFGAGTRLSVL.

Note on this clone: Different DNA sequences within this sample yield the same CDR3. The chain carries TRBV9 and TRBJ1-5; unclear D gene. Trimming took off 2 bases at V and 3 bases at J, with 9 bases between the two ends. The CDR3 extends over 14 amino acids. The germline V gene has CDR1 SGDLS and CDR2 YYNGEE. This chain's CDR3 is CASSVGGPNQPQHF. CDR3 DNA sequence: TGTGCCAGCAGCGTCGGCGGGCCCAATCAGCCCCAGCATTTT.

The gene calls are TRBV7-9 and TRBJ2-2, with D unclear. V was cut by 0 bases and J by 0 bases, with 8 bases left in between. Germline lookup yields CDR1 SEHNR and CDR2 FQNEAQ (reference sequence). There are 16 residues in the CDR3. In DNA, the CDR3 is TGTGCCAGCAGCTTAGCACAGCTCCCGAACACCGGGGAGCTGTTTTTT. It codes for CASSLAQLPNTGELFF. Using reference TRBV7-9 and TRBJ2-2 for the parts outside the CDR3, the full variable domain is DTGVSQNPRHKITKRGQNVTFRCDPISEHNRLYWYRQTLGQGPEFLTYFQNEAQLEKSRLLSDRFSAERPKGSFSTLEIQRTEQGDSAMYLCASSLAQLPNTGELFFGEGSRLTVL.

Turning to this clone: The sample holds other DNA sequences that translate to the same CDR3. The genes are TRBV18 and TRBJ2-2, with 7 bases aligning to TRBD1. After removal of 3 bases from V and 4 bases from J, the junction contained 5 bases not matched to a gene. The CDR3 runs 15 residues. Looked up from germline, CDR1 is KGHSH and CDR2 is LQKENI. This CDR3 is CASSPLQGRTGELFF. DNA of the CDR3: TGTGCCAGCTCACCTTTACAGGGGCGCACCGGGGAGCTGTTTTTT.

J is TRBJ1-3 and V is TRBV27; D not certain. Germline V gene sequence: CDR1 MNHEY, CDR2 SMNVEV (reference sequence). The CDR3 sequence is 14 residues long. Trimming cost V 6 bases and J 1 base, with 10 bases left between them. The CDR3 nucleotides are TGTGCCAGCAGACGGGATGCGTCTGGAAACACCATATATTTT. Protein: CASRRDASGNTIYF.

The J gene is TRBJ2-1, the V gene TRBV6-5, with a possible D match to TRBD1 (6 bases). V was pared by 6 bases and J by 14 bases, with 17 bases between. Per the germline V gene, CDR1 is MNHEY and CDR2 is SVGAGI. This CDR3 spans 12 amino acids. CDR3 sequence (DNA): TGTGCCAGCAGGAAGCGGACAGATGATAAGTTCTTC. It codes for CASRKRTDDKFF.

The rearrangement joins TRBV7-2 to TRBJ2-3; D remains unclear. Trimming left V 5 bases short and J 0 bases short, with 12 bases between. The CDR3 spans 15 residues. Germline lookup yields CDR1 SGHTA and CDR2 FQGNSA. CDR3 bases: TGTGCCAGCAGCCCCTTGAGACATAGCACAGATACGCAGTATTTT. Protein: CASSPLRHSTDTQYF.

CDR3 sequence (DNA): TGTGCCAGCAGTGACGCGGCCCTCCATAGCAATCAGCCCCAGCATTTT. The encoded protein is CASSDAALHSNQPQHF. The chain uses TRBV6-1 and TRBJ1-5; D gene uncertain. V lost 3 bases, J lost 0 bases, and 12 bases lay in between. Germline-derived CDR1 and CDR2 are MNHNS and SASEGT. This CDR3 comprises 16 residues.

CDR3 sequence: CASSETGQGTGELFF. CDR3 coding DNA: TGTGCCAGCAGTGAGACGGGACAGGGGACCGGGGAGCTGTTTTTT. The genes are TRBV2 and TRBJ2-2; 10 bases line up with TRBD1. V dropped 3 bases and J dropped 5; count of bases not matched to a gene: 3. This CDR3 has 15 residues. Looked up from germline, CDR1 is SNHLY and CDR2 is FYNNEI.

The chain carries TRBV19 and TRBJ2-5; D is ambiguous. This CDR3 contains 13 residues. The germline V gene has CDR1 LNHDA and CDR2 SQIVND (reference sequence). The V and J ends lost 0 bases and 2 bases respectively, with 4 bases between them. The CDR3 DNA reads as TGTGCCAGTAGTATAGATCCGCAAGAGACCCAGTACTTC. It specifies CASSIDPQETQYF.

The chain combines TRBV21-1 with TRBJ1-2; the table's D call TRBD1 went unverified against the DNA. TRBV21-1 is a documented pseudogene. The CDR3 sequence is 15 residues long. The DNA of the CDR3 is TGTGCCCAATGGGGCTGGGGGCGAACAAACTATGGCTACACCTTC. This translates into CAQWGWGRTNYGYTF.

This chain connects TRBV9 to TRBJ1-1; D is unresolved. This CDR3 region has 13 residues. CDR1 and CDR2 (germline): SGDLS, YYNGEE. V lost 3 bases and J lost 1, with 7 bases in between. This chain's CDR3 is CASSGRQNTEAFF. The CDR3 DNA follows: TGTGCCAGCAGCGGGCGACAGAACACTGAAGCTTTCTTT.

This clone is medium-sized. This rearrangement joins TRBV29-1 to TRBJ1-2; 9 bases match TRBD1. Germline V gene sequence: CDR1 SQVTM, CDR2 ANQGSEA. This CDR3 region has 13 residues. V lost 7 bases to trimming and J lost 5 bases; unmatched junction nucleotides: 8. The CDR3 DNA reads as TGCAGCGCTGATGGACAGGGGAAGTATGGCTACACCTTC. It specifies CSADGQGKYGYTF.

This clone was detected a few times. In DNA, the CDR3 is TGTGCCAGCAGCACCTTACAGGCCCTTGAAGCTTTCTTT. The encoded protein is CASSTLQALEAFF. This rearrangement joins TRBV5-6 to TRBJ1-1; a weak D match, TRBD1 (5 bases). Between the trimmed V and J ends, which lost 4 bases and 7 bases, there was a span of 14 bases. CDR3 length: 13 residues. Germline V CDR1 and CDR2: SGHDT, YYEEEE. Looking up the rest from reference TRBV5-6 and TRBJ1-1 gives the full variable domain: DAGVTQSPTHLIKTRGQQVTLRCSPKSGHDTVSWYQQALGQGPQFIFQYYEEEERQRGNFPDRFSGHQFPNYSSELNVNALLLGDSALYLCASSTLQALEAFFGQGTRLTVV.

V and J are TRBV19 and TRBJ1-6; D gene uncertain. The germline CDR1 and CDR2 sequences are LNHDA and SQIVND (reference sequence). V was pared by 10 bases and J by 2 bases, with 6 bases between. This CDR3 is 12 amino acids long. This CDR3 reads CATQAYNSPLHF. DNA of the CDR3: TGTGCCACCCAGGCCTATAATTCACCCCTCCACTTT.

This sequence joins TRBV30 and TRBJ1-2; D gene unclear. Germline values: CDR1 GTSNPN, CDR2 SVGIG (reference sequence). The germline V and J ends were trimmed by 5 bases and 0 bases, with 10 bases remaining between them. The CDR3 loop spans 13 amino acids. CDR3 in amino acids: CAWARFANYGYTF. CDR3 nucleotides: TGTGCCTGGGCCAGATTCGCTAACTATGGCTACACCTTC.

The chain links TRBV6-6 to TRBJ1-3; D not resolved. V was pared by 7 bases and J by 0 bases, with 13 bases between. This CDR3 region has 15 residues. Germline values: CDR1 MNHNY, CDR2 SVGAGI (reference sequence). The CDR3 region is CASMFEDSSGNTIYF. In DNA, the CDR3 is TGTGCCAGCATGTTCGAGGATAGCTCTGGAAACACCATATATTTT.

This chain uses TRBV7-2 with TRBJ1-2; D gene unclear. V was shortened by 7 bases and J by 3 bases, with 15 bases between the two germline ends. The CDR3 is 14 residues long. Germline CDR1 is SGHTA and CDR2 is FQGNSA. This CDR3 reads CASIPDGKYYGYTF. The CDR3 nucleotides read TGTGCCAGCATCCCGGACGGGAAGTACTATGGCTACACCTTC.

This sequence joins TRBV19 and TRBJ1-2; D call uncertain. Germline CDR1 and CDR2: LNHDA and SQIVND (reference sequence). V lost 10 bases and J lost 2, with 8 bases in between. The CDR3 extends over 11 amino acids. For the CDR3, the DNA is TGTGCCACCGAAGCCAACTATGGCTACACCTTC. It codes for CATEANYGYTF.